This paragraph covers one TCR beta chain sequence. The sample is drawn from a study of blood T cell repertoires in COVID-19. Study overall: Whether acute or convalescent, the COVID-19 samples came from the United States, Italy and Spain.

Living in 24 US areas, the participants were between 18 and 89 years of age. Profiled with immunoSEQ multiplex PCR; TCRdb holds only in-frame clones, not every one. There are about 400,000 clones in the sample; around 92% occur only once, and about 1.7% lies in the top ten. This CDR3 is 16 amino acids long. V was pared by 1 base and J by 1 base, with 4 bases of the junction left unmatched. The germline V gene has CDR1 SGHVS and CDR2 FQNEAQ. Sequenced material: PBMCs or T cells enriched from blood (not recorded which). The receptor was isolated from a woman in her twenties or thirties who had recovered from COVID-19. The V and J genes are TRBV7-8 and TRBJ1-3; 7 positions agree with TRBD1. The CDR3 sequence: CASSLVDRQSGNTIYF. CDR3 sequence (DNA): TGTGCCAGCAGCTTAGTGGACAGGCAATCTGGAAACACCATATATTTT.